This T cell receptor beta chain was sequenced for a study of cytomegalovirus exposure and HLA in healthy donors. The study's findings and limits: TCR beta V segments were, for the most part, productive about 87% or about 30% of the time in an earlier analysis. There were reportedly fewer N-insertions in an Asian-associated ancestry cluster than the approximately 670-donor mean, in a later analysis. Researchers reported in a later analysis that a missense DCLRE1C variant was tied to TCR beta V- and J-gene trimming.

A multiplex PCR was run with 60 Vbeta primers and 13 Jbeta primers. Per the original methods: Later, an analysis found about 77 million unique TCR beta chains, and 10 million to 11 million of these were shared. Here immunoSEQ multiplex PCR was the method, and the copy in TCRdb shows in-frame clones only, minus some. V and J calls and clone size are given by that table; D and trimming were obtained from the DNA. The table has around 150,000 clones, 65% to 90% seen once. V was pared by 6 bases and J by 4 bases, with 9 bases between. This CDR3 contains 13 residues. In germline, CDR1 is SNHLY, CDR2 FYNNEI. On this clone: Antigen specificity is unknown.

The chain couples TRBV2 to TRBJ2-2; D is ambiguous. The receptor comes from a young woman in good health and CMV-seronegative. Sequencing input: PBMCs. The CDR3 is CASRQLTTGELFF. CDR3 DNA sequence: TGTGCCAGCAGACAGCTAACCACCGGGGAGCTGTTTTTT.